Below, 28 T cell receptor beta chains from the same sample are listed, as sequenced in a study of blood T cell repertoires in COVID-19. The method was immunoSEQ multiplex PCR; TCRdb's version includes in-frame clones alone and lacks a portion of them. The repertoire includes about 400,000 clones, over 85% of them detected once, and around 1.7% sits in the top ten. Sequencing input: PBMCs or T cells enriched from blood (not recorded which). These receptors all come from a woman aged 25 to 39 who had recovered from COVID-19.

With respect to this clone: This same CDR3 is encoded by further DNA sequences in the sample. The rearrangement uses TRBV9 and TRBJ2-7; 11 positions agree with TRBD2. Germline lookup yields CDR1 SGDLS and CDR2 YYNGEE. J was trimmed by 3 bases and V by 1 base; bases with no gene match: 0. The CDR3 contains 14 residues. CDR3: CASSVTSGSYEQYF. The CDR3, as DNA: TGTGCCAGCAGCGTAACTAGCGGGAGCTACGAGCAGTACTTC.

Written as DNA, the CDR3 is TGTGCCAGCAGCTCAATTAGCGGTCTCTACGAGCAGTACTTC. It encodes CASSSISGLYEQYF. The V gene is TRBV7-2, the J gene TRBJ2-7, with D perhaps matching TRBD2 (6 bases). Germline V gene lookup returns CDR1 SGHTA and CDR2 FQGNSA. CDR3 length equals 14 residues. Trimming left V 4 bases short and J 3 bases short, with 13 bases between.

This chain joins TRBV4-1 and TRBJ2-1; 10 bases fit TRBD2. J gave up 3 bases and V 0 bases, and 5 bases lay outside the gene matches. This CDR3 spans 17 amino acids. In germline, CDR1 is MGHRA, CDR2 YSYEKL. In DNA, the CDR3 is TGCGCCAGCAGCCAAGATCCACGGACTAGCGGCTACAATGAGCAGTTCTTC. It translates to CASSQDPRTSGYNEQFF.

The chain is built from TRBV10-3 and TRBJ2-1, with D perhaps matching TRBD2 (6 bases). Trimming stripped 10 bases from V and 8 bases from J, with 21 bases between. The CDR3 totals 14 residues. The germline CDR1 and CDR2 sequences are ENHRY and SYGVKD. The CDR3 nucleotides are TGTGCCACCCGTTTTCAGGCTACGGGAGATGAGCAGTTCTTC. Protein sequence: CATRFQATGDEQFF.

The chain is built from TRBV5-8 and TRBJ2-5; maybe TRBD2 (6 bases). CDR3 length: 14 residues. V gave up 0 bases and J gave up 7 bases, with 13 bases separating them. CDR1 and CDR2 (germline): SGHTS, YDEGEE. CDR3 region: CASSLEGTYGTQYF. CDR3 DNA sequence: TGTGCCAGCAGCTTGGAGGGGACTTACGGGACCCAGTACTTC. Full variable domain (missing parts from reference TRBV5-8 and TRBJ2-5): EAGVTQSPTHLIKTRGQQATLRCSPISGHTSVYWYQQALGLGLQFLLWYDEGEERNRGNFPPRFSGRQFPNYSSELNVNALELEDSALYLCASSLEGTYGTQYFGPGTRLLVL.

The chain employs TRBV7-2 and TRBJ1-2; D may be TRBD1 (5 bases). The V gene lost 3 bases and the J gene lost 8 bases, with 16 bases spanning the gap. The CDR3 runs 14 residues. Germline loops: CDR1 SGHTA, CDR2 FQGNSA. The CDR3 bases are TGTGCCAGCAGCTTGGAGGGACGTCTAGTGGGCTACACCTTC. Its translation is CASSLEGRLVGYTF.

The CDR3 sequence: CASSRGTGVDRNTEAFF. CDR3 DNA sequence: TGTGCCAGCAGCAGAGGGACAGGGGTGGATCGGAACACTGAAGCTTTCTTT. The chain couples TRBV2 to TRBJ1-1, with TRBD1 matching over 10 bases. Germline values: CDR1 SNHLY, CDR2 FYNNEI. The length of the CDR3 is 17 residues. Losses at the gene ends were 6 bases for V and 1 base for J; bases not matched to a gene: 11. The full variable domain, completed using reference TRBV2 and TRBJ1-1, is EPEVTQTPSHQVTQMGQEVILRCVPISNHLYFYWYRQILGQKVEFLVSFYNNEISEKSEIFDDQFSVERPDGSNFTLKIRSTKLEDSAMYFCASSRGTGVDRNTEAFFGQGTRLTVV.

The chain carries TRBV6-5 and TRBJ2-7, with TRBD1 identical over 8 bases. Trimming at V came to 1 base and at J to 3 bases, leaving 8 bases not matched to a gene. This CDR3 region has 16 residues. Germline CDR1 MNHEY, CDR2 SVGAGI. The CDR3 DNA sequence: TGTGCCAGCAGTTACTTCGACCGGGACAGGTACTACGAGCAGTACTTC. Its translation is CASSYFDRDRYYEQYF.

CDR3 bases: TGTGCCAGCTCACCTCCGAGAGACAGGGTTTCCGGCTACACCTTC. Translated: CASSPPRDRVSGYTF. The chain links TRBV18 to TRBJ1-2; 7 nucleotides match TRBD1. The CDR3 runs 15 residues. Losses at the gene ends were 3 bases for V and 8 bases for J; bases not matched to a gene: 12. Germline V gene lookup returns CDR1 KGHSH and CDR2 LQKENI.

CDR3 in amino acids: CASSFPAAGGTEAFF. The CDR3 nucleotides read TGTGCCAGCAGTTTTCCGGCAGCGGGGGGGACTGAAGCTTTCTTT. V gene TRBV28 combines with J gene TRBJ1-1; D perhaps matches TRBD1 (5 bases). Germline lookup yields CDR1 MDHEN and CDR2 SYDVKM. The CDR3 extends over 15 amino acids. V lost 3 bases to trimming and J lost 5 bases, with 16 bases between them.

The CDR3 protein is CASRPTGGDTQYF. The CDR3 bases are TGCGCCAGCAGACCAACAGGGGGAGATACGCAGTATTTT. The chain recombines TRBV10-2 with TRBJ2-3, with 8 bases that match TRBD1. The CDR3 totals 13 residues. The V gene's germline CDR1 is WSHSY and CDR2 SAAADI. V dropped 6 bases and J dropped 5; count of bases not matched to a gene: 4.

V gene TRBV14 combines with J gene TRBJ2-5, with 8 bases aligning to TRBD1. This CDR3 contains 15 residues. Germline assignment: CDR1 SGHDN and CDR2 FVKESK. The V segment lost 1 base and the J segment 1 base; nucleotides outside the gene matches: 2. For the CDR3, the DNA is TGTGCCAGCAGCCAAGGAGGACAGGGCCAAGAGACCCAGTACTTC. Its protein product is CASSQGGQGQETQYF.

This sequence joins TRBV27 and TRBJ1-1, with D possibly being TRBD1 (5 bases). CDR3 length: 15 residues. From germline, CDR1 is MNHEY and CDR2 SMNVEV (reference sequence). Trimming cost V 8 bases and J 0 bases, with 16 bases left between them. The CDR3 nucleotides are TGTGCCAGCGGCCAAACCGGGACTCTGAACACTGAAGCTTTCTTT. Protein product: CASGQTGTLNTEAFF.

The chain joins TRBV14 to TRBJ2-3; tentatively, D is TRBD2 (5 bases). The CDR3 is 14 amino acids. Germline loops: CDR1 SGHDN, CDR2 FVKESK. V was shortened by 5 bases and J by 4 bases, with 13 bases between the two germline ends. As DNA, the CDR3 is TGTGCCAGCAGCACCCCCGGGGTGGCAGATACGCAGTATTTT. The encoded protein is CASSTPGVADTQYF.

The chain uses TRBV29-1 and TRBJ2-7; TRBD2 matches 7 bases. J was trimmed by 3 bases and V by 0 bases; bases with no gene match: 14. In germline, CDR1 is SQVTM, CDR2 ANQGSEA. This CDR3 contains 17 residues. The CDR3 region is CSVEDQSRRGSFYEQYF. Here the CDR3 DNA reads TGCAGCGTTGAAGATCAGAGTAGGCGCGGGAGCTTCTACGAGCAGTACTTC.

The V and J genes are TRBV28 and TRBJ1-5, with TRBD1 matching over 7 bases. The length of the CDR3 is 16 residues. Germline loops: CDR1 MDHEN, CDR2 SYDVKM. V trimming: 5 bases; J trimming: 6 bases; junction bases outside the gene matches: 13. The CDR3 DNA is TGTGCCAGCAGTCCCGGGACAGCCCTTGGGAGTCAGCCCCAGCATTTT. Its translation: CASSPGTALGSQPQHF.

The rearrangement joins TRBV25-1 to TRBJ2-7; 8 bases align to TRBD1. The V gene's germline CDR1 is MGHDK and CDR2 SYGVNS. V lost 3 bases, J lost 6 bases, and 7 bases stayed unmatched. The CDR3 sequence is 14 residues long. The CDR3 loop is CASSERTGLVEQYF. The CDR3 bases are TGTGCCAGCAGTGAGAGGACAGGGCTTGTCGAGCAGTACTTC.

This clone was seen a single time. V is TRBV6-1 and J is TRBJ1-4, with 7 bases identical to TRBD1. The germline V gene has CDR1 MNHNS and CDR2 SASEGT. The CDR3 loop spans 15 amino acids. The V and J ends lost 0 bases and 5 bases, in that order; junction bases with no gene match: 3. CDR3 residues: CASSEAPRGNEKLFF. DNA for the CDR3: TGTGCCAGCAGTGAAGCGCCCAGGGGGAATGAAAAACTGTTTTTT.

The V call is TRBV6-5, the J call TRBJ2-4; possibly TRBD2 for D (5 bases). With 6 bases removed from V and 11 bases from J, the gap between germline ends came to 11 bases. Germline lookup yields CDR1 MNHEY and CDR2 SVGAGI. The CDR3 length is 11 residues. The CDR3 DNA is TGTGCCAGCAGGACTACAGAACTTCAGTACTTC. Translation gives CASRTTELQYF.

This CDR3 reads CASSIPFTDTQYF. CDR3 sequence (DNA): TGTGCCAGCAGTATCCCATTCACAGATACGCAGTATTTT. This chain links TRBV27 with TRBJ2-3; D is unresolved. Germline V CDR1 and CDR2: MNHEY, SMNVEV (reference sequence). Deletions cut 5 bases from V and 2 bases from J, with 8 bases between. The length of the CDR3 is 13 residues.

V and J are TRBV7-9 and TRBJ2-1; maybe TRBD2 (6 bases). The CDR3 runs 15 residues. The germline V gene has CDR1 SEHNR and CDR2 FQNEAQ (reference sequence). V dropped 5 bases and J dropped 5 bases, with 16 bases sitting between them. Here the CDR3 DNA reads TGTGCCAGCAGCCACACCCGGGACTTAAACAATGAGCAGTTCTTC. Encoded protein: CASSHTRDLNNEQFF.

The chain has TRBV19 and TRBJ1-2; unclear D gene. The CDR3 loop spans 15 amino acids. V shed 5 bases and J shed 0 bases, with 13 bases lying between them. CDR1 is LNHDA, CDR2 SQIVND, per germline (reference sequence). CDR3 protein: CASSSLSGANYGYTF. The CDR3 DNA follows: TGTGCCAGTAGTTCGTTGTCAGGCGCTAACTATGGCTACACCTTC.

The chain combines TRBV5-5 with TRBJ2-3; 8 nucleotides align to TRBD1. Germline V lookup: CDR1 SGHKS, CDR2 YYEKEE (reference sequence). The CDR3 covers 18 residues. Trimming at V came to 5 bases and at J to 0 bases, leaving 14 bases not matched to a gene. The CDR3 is CASRGTGFFKNSTDTQYF. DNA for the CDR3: TGTGCCAGCAGGGGGACAGGCTTCTTTAAGAACAGCACAGATACGCAGTATTTT.

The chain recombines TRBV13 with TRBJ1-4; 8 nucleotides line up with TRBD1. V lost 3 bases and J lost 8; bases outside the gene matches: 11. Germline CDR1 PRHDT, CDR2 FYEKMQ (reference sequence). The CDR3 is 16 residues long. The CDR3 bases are TGTGCCAGCAGCTTGGGATTGACAGGGGCAAGAGAAAAACTGTTTTTT. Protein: CASSLGLTGAREKLFF.

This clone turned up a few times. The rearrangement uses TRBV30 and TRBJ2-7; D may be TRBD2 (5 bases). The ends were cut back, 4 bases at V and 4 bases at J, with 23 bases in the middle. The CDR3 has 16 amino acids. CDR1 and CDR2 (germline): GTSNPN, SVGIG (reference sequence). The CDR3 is CAWTRGIGVVGYEQYF. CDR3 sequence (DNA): TGTGCCTGGACCAGAGGGATCGGAGTAGTAGGATACGAGCAGTACTTC.

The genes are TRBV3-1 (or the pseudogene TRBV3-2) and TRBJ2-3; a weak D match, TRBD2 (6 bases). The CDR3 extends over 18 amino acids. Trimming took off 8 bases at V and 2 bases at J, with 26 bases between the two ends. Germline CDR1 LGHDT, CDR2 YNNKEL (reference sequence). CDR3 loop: CASQKMVGGGSLTDTQYF. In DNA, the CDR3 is TGTGCCAGCCAAAAGATGGTCGGGGGAGGATCTCTCACAGATACGCAGTATTTT.

The CDR3 here is CASQLRGSTEAFF. The CDR3 region has the DNA TGTGCCAGCCAACTCAGGGGGTCCACTGAAGCTTTCTTT. The V and J genes are TRBV12-3 or TRBV12-4 and TRBJ1-1; TRBD1 matches 7 bases. The CDR3 is made up of 13 amino acids. Germline trimming cut 8 bases from V and 4 bases from J; bases unmatched to any gene: 7.

In DNA form, the CDR3 reads TGTGCCAGCAGTTCTCAGACAGGAGCGGCAGGTCCCCTCCACTTT. This translates into CASSSQTGAAGPLHF. The chain carries TRBV6-5 and TRBJ1-6, with D maybe TRBD1 (6 bases). The length of the CDR3 is 15 residues. V lost 4 bases and J lost 13, with 20 bases in between. The V gene's germline CDR1 is MNHEY and CDR2 SVGAGI.